This T cell receptor (beta chain) appears in the sequencing data of a study of T cell changes during pregnancy in multiple sclerosis. TCRdb keeps only in-frame clones here, not all; method: immunoSEQ multiplex PCR. The sample includes fewer than 75,000 clones, more than 85% seen only once; the top ten take roughly 2%. The receptor's source is a female donor with multiple sclerosis, enrolled in a pregnancy study. The sample consisted of peripheral blood, taken in the first trimester of pregnancy.

CDR3 sequence: CASSDRGLNYGYTF. The CDR3 nucleotides read TGTGCCAGCAGTGACAGGGGGCTAAACTATGGCTACACCTTC. The V gene is TRBV2, the J gene TRBJ1-2; TRBD1 aligns across 8 bases. This CDR3 comprises 14 residues. The V gene's germline CDR1 is SNHLY and CDR2 FYNNEI. The J segment lost 2 bases and the V segment lost 3 bases, leaving 2 bases of the junction unmatched.